A single sample gave rise to the 20 T cell receptor beta chains below, sequenced in a study of beta chain features in type 1 diabetes. Overall study results and limits: Moderate yet significant TCRB CDR3 shortening was seen in Type 1 diabetes patients in all four CD4+ subsets.

These TCRs' antigens remain unknown. Reverse transcribing all isolated RNA meant expressed TCRB transcripts were sequenced. The table came from immunoSEQ multiplex PCR; TCRdb's copy has only in-frame clones and leaves some out. Among around 710,000 clones listed, roughly 12% were seen once. The sequenced sample was naive CD4+ T cells from blood. These receptors originate from a man in his thirties or forties with type 1 diabetes.

The chain couples TRBV6-5 to TRBJ2-7, with D tentatively TRBD1 or TRBD2 (5 bases each). Looked up from germline, CDR1 is MNHEY and CDR2 is SVGAGI. CDR3 length equals 15 residues. V lost 0 bases and J lost 3, with 12 bases in between. The CDR3 DNA is TGTGCCAGCAGTTACTCGATCGGGGCAGGCTACGAGCAGTACTTC. It specifies CASSYSIGAGYEQYF.

Only a few counts were recorded for this clone. This sequence joins TRBV2 and TRBJ2-3, with 7 bases that match TRBD2. Germline values: CDR1 SNHLY, CDR2 FYNNEI. V dropped 9 bases and J dropped 6; count of bases not matched to a gene: 3. The CDR3 covers 11 residues. CDR3 region: CASWGGDTQYF. As DNA, the CDR3 is TGTGCCAGTTGGGGAGGGGATACGCAGTATTTT.

The J gene is TRBJ2-3, the V gene TRBV7-2; D is unresolved. Germline assignment: CDR1 SGHTA and CDR2 FQGNSA. V lost 1 base and J 2 bases, leaving 7 bases between the germline ends. The CDR3 has 14 amino acids. The chain's CDR3 is CASSLGHPTDTQYF. CDR3 nucleotide sequence: TGTGCCAGCAGCTTAGGACATCCCACAGATACGCAGTATTTT.

The table lists this clone with many counts. The chain couples TRBV13 to TRBJ2-1, with D perhaps TRBD1 or TRBD2 (5 bases each). The CDR3 sequence is 13 residues long. CDR1 is PRHDT and CDR2 is FYEKMQ in the germline V gene (reference sequence). V lost 1 base, J lost 10 bases, and 11 bases lay in between. CDR3: CASSLATRDEQFF. The CDR3 DNA is TGTGCCAGCAGCTTAGCGACCCGGGACGAGCAGTTCTTC.

This clone was observed a handful of times. The chain has TRBV5-1 and TRBJ2-3; D perhaps matches TRBD2 (5 bases). V was shortened by 5 bases and J by 4 bases, with 20 bases between the two germline ends. In germline, CDR1 is SGHRS, CDR2 YFSETQ. The CDR3 is made up of 16 amino acids. The CDR3 nucleotides are TGCGCCAGCAGACCAGGACCTACAAGCGGCTCAGATACGCAGTATTTT. Protein sequence: CASRPGPTSGSDTQYF.

The CDR3 coding sequence is TGTGCCAGCAGGGGACAGATGAACACCGGGGAGCTGTTTTTT. This sequence encodes CASRGQMNTGELFF. This chain uses TRBV2 with TRBJ2-2, with TRBD1 matching over 7 bases. Trimming at V came to 6 bases and at J to 1 base, leaving 2 bases not matched to a gene. Germline lookup yields CDR1 SNHLY and CDR2 FYNNEI. The CDR3 spans 14 residues. The full variable domain, in which reference TRBV2 and TRBJ2-2 provide the parts outside the CDR3, is EPEVTQTPSHQVTQMGQEVILRCVPISNHLYFYWYRQILGQKVEFLVSFYNNEISEKSEIFDDQFSVERPDGSNFTLKIRSTKLEDSAMYFCASRGQMNTGELFFGEGSRLTVL.

The chain is built from TRBV23-1 and TRBJ2-7; the match to TRBD1 covers 9 bases. TRBV23-1 qualifies as an ORF whose function is uncertain. The V segment lost 3 bases and the J segment 2 bases; nucleotides outside the gene matches: 2. CDR3 size: 14 residues. The CDR3 DNA follows: TGCGCCAGCAGTCAGGGGGACAGGGCCTACGAGCAGTACTTC. This sequence encodes CASSQGDRAYEQYF.

This clone was seen only a few times. The chain employs TRBV11-1 and TRBJ2-7; 8 bases line up with TRBD2. The CDR3 extends over 14 amino acids. Per germline, CDR1 SGHAT and CDR2 FQDESV (reference sequence). Trimming took 3 bases from V and 6 from J; bases not matched to a gene: 7. The CDR3 region has the DNA TGTGCCAGCAGCTTCAGCGGGGGTCCCTTCGAGCAGTACTTC. Its translation: CASSFSGGPFEQYF.

This clone turned up a few times. V and J are TRBV2 and TRBJ1-5; 7 bases are shared with TRBD1. The CDR3 totals 15 residues. Germline CDR1 and CDR2: SNHLY and FYNNEI. Trimming cost V 8 bases and J 6 bases; bases outside gene matches: 13. The chain's CDR3 is CASADQGQASQPQHF. For the CDR3, the DNA is TGTGCCAGCGCCGACCAAGGACAGGCGAGTCAGCCCCAGCATTTT. The full variable domain, with the rest looked up from reference TRBV2 and TRBJ1-5, is EPEVTQTPSHQVTQMGQEVILRCVPISNHLYFYWYRQILGQKVEFLVSFYNNEISEKSEIFDDQFSVERPDGSNFTLKIRSTKLEDSAMYFCASADQGQASQPQHFGDGTRLSIL.

This clone turned up a few times. The chain has TRBV14 and TRBJ2-3; no definite D call. There are 17 residues in the CDR3. Germline V gene lookup returns CDR1 SGHDN and CDR2 FVKESK. V was cut by 0 bases and J by 1 base, with 14 bases left in between. The DNA of the CDR3 is TGTGCCAGCAGCCAAGATGTCAGCCTCGGAGGCACAGATACGCAGTATTTT. This translates into CASSQDVSLGGTDTQYF.

The chain has TRBV7-6 and TRBJ1-2; unclear D gene. The CDR3 extends over 15 amino acids. Per germline, CDR1 SGHVS and CDR2 FNYEAQ. Trimming took 1 base from V and 2 from J, leaving 11 bases between them. CDR3 DNA sequence: TGTGCCAGCAGCTTAGTATCGGGAGAAAACTATGGCTACACCTTC. It yields the protein CASSLVSGENYGYTF.

This clone has more than one count but fewer than ten. The chain recombines TRBV7-2 with TRBJ1-2, with D possibly matching TRBD1 (5 bases). V shed 5 bases and J shed 2 bases, with 15 bases lying between them. The CDR3 is 15 amino acids. CDR1 is SGHTA, CDR2 FQGNSA, per germline. The CDR3 bases are TGTGCCAGCAGCGTGCAGGGAAAAAGCAACTATGGCTACACCTTC. Protein: CASSVQGKSNYGYTF.

This clone has only a few counts. The chain uses TRBV9 and TRBJ2-5, with D unresolved. Germline V gene sequence: CDR1 SGDLS, CDR2 YYNGEE. This CDR3 comprises 13 residues. Trimming removed 0 bases from V and 5 bases from J, with 8 bases in between. The CDR3 loop reads CASSVDVAETQYF. CDR3 in DNA: TGTGCCAGCAGCGTAGATGTGGCGGAGACCCAGTACTTC.

This rearrangement joins TRBV9 to TRBJ2-3; D call uncertain. Germline CDR1 reads SGDLS; CDR2 reads YYNGEE. The CDR3 has 16 amino acids. Trimming removed 2 bases at V and 3 bases at J, with 16 bases between. CDR3 in amino acids: CASSVSTVWGTDTQYF. The CDR3 DNA reads TGTGCCAGCAGCGTCTCTACTGTGTGGGGTACAGATACGCAGTATTTT.

This clone was observed a few times. Other DNA sequences within the sample encode an identical CDR3. The chain uses TRBV7-9 and TRBJ2-3; tentative D call: TRBD1 (6 bases). CDR3 length equals 15 residues. The germline CDR1 and CDR2 sequences are SEHNR and FQNEAQ (reference sequence). Trimming shortened V by 2 bases and J by 0 bases, and 9 bases separated the two germline ends. The CDR3 here is CASSLQGTSTDTQYF. The CDR3 nucleotides read TGTGCCAGCAGCTTACAGGGGACAAGCACAGATACGCAGTATTTT.

This clone was detected a few times. The chain employs TRBV15 and TRBJ2-3; D is undetermined. V was shortened by 0 bases and J by 5 bases, with 6 bases between the two germline ends. This CDR3 spans 13 amino acids. Germline V gene data show CDR1 as LNHNV and CDR2 as YYDKDF (reference sequence). The CDR3 DNA follows: TGTGCCACCAGCAGAGAGCTAGAAGATACGCAGTATTTT. Its translation: CATSRELEDTQYF.

In its sample, this clone was seen a few times. The V call is TRBV9, the J call TRBJ2-5, with D possibly being TRBD1 (5 bases). The CDR3 totals 14 residues. Trimming removed 0 bases at V and 5 bases at J, with 11 bases between. Germline V gene sequence: CDR1 SGDLS, CDR2 YYNGEE. The CDR3 protein is CASSVVGDRETQYF. The CDR3 coding sequence is TGTGCCAGCAGCGTAGTAGGGGATAGGGAGACCCAGTACTTC.

The chain is built from TRBV6-5 and TRBJ2-5; no definite D call. CDR3 length: 12 residues. CDR1 MNHEY and CDR2 SVGAGI come from the germline V gene. V was clipped by 4 bases and J by 4 bases, with 7 bases between them. The CDR3 nucleotides are TGTGCCAGCAGTTGGCAAGGAGAGACCCAGTACTTC. Encoded protein: CASSWQGETQYF.

CDR3 coding DNA: TGTGCCACCAGCAGAGATGGGCGGGGAGGGCGATCAGTTAATGAAAAACTGTTTTTT. Its translation is CATSRDGRGGRSVNEKLFF. The chain links TRBV15 to TRBJ1-4, with unresolved D. The CDR3 is made up of 19 amino acids. Trimming took off 0 bases at V and 4 bases at J, with 21 bases between the two ends. Germline-derived CDR1 and CDR2 are LNHNV and YYDKDF (reference sequence).

This clone was recorded a few times. The chain couples TRBV5-6 to TRBJ2-6, with 7 bases fitting TRBD1. The V segment lost 2 bases and the J segment 2 bases; nucleotides outside the gene matches: 1. Germline V gene sequence: CDR1 SGHDT, CDR2 YYEEEE. CDR3 length: 15 residues. The CDR3 region has the DNA TGTGCCAGCAGCTTACAGGGGACTGGGGCCAACGTCCTGACTTTC. Its protein product is CASSLQGTGANVLTF.